This T cell receptor (beta chain) derives from a study of blood T cell repertoires in COVID-19. Study-level information: Researchers got acute and convalescent COVID-19 samples from the United States, Italy and Spain.

Authors' data handling: Reference gene primer amplification gave estimated nucleated cell counts. TCRdb's table, derived via immunoSEQ multiplex PCR, lists solely in-frame clones and lacks some. V, J and clone size derive from that table, while D and trimming were established from the DNA sequence. The data hold over 400,000 clones, with 86% observed a single time. This CDR3 comprises 13 residues. Trimming cost V 3 bases and J 1 base, with 6 bases left between them. From germline, CDR1 is LNHDA and CDR2 SQIVND (reference sequence). This receptor was identified in a woman in her thirties with active or convalescent COVID-19. The sample comprised peripheral blood. This chain connects TRBV19 to TRBJ1-1; D not resolved. The DNA of the CDR3 is TGTGCCAGTAGTATCGACACGAACACTGAAGCTTTCTTT. As protein: CASSIDTNTEAFF.